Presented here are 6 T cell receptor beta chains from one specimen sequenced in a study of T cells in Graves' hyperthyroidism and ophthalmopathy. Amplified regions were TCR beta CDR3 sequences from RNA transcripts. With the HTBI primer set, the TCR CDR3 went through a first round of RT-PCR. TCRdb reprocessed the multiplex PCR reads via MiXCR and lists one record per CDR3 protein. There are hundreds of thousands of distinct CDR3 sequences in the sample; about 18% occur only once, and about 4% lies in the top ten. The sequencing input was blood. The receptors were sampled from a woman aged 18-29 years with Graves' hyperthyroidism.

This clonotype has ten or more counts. CDR3 DNA: TGTGCCAGCAGTACCCTTATTGCAGGGGGGAGGTATGGGGCCAACGTCCTGACTTTC. It is translated as CASSTLIAGGRYGANVLTF. The V and J genes are TRBV28 and TRBJ2-6, with TRBD1 as a possible D gene (7 bases). The germline V gene encodes CDR1 MDHEN and CDR2 SYDVKM. Trimming removed 5 bases at V and 3 bases at J, with 23 bases between. This CDR3 region has 19 residues.

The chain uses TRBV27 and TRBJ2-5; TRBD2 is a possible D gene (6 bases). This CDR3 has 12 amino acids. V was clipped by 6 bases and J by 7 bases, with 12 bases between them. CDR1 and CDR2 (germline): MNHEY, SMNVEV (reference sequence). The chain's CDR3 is CASRTSLGTQYF. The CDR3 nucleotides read TGTGCCAGCAGGACTAGTCTAGGGACCCAGTACTTC.

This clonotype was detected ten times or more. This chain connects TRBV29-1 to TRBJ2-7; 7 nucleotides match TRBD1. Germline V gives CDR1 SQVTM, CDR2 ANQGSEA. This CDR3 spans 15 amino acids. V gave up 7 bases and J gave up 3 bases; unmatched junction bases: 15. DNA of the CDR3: TGCAGCGCCAAAAACCCGACAGGGAGATTCTACGAGCAGTACTTC. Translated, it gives CSAKNPTGRFYEQYF.

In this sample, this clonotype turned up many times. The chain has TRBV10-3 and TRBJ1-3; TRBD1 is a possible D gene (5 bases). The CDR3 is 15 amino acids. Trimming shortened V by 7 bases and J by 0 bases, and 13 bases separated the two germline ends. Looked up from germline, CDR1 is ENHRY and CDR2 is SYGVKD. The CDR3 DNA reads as TGTGCCATCACGGCAGGGCCAAGCTCTGGAAACACCATATATTTT. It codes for CAITAGPSSGNTIYF.

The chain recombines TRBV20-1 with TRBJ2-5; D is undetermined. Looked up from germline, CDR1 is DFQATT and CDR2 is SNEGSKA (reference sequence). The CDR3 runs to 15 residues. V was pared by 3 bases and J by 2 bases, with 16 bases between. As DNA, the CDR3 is TGCAGTGCTAGTTTCCCGGGTATCCGACAAGAGACCCAGTACTTC. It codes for CSASFPGIRQETQYF.

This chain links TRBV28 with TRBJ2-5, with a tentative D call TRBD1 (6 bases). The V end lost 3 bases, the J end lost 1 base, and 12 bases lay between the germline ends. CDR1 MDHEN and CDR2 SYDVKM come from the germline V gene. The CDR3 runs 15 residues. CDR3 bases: TGTGCCAGCAGTTTCTCCCAGACAGGCCAAGAGACCCAGTACTTC. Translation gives CASSFSQTGQETQYF.